This is a list of T cell receptor beta chains from one sample in a study of blood T cell repertoires in COVID-19. Produced via immunoSEQ multiplex PCR; TCRdb's table is partial and in-frame only. The top ten hold over 0.75% of the sample, which has under 250,000 clones, roughly 90% seen once. Input material: peripheral blood. The receptor source for this set is a man in his sixties with COVID-19, enrolled during active disease. CDR3s include the opening cysteine and the closing phenylalanine or tryptophan. D genes are given only for firm matches. The size field is filled for only some rows; it gives once, few, many or a size class.

TGTGCCAGCAGTGACAGGGCGGAAGAGACCCAGTACTTC	CASSDRAEETQYF	NA	NA	TRBV6-1	TRBJ2-5
TGTGCCAGCAGCTTTTCCGGGACAGGGGACTCTGGGGCCAACGTCCTGACTTTC	CASSFSGTGDSGANVLTF	NA	TRBD1	TRBV5-5	TRBJ2-6
TGTGCCAGCAGCTTAGTCAAGACAGGGCCCTACGAGCAGTACTTC	CASSLVKTGPYEQYF	NA	TRBD1	TRBV7-9	TRBJ2-7
TGTGCCTGGAGTTTGGGGGCGGGTCAGCCCCAGCATTTT	CAWSLGAGQPQHF	NA	NA	TRBV30	TRBJ1-5
TGTGCCAGCAGGGGACCGGGACTAGCGGGAGAGTCTAATACCGGGGAGCTGTTTTTT	CASRGPGLAGESNTGELFF	NA	TRBD2	TRBV2	TRBJ2-2
TGTGCCAGCAGCCGGGACAATAACTATGGCTACACCTTC	CASSRDNNYGYTF	NA	NA	TRBV5-5	TRBJ1-2
TGTGCCAGTAGTGGAGAGGGACAAGGAGCTTTCTTT	CASSGEGQGAFF	NA	NA	TRBV19	TRBJ1-1
TGTGCCAGCAGGGTCACAGGGGTCCTCTACGAGCAGTACTTC	CASRVTGVLYEQYF	NA	TRBD1	TRBV2	TRBJ2-7
TGTGCCAGCAGCCATTCCCCAGGGAATCTGGGGAAGGGAACTGAAGCTTTCTTT	CASSHSPGNLGKGTEAFF	NA	NA	TRBV3-1/TRBV3-2	TRBJ1-1
TGTGCCAGCAGCCTTGGGGGGGCAATGAACACTGAAGCTTTCTTT	CASSLGGAMNTEAFF	NA	NA	TRBV5-4	TRBJ1-1
TGTGCCAGCAGCTTAATGGGGCTAGCGGCGAGAGATACGCAGTATTTT	CASSLMGLAARDTQYF	NA	TRBD2	TRBV7-2	TRBJ2-3
TGTGCCAGCAGCTCGGGACAGGGGGTCTACGAGCAGTACTTC	CASSSGQGVYEQYF	NA	TRBD1	TRBV7-2	TRBJ2-7
TGTGCCAGCAGCTTAGTAGCCTCCGAGCAGTTCTTC	CASSLVASEQFF	NA	NA	TRBV7-2	TRBJ2-1
TGTGCCAGCAGCTCCAGGACAGGGGGCAGGGAGACCCAGTACTTC	CASSSRTGGRETQYF	NA	TRBD1	TRBV9	TRBJ2-5
TGTGCCAGCAGCTTAGCACAGGGGGTTGGGAGCTCCTACGAGCAGTACTTC	CASSLAQGVGSSYEQYF	NA	TRBD1	TRBV7-9	TRBJ2-7
TGTGCCTGGAGGCTAGCGGGGGGGCAGGGTGAGCAGTTCTTC	CAWRLAGGQGEQFF	NA	TRBD2	TRBV30	TRBJ2-1
TGTGCCAGCAGCCAAGAGGTCAGAAACTACGAGCAGTACTTC	CASSQEVRNYEQYF	NA	NA	TRBV4-2	TRBJ2-7
TGTGCCTGGAGTGAGAGGCGGGGGGCCTACGAGCAGTACTTC	CAWSERRGAYEQYF	NA	TRBD2	TRBV30	TRBJ2-7
TGTGCCTGGAGTGGTCGGGCTAGCGGGAGGTACGAGCAGTACTTC	CAWSGRASGRYEQYF	NA	TRBD2	TRBV30	TRBJ2-7
TGTGCCAGCAGTTACTCATATGGGGCTCCTGAAGCTTTCTTT	CASSYSYGAPEAFF	once	NA	TRBV6-5	TRBJ1-1
TGTGCCAGCAGCGCCGGGACTAGCGGATACAATGAGCAGTTCTTC	CASSAGTSGYNEQFF	NA	TRBD2	TRBV9	TRBJ2-1
TGCGCCAGCAGCTTGGACAGGGGGCCTGGAAACACCATATATTTT	CASSLDRGPGNTIYF	NA	TRBD1	TRBV5-1	TRBJ1-3
TGCGCCAGCAGCTACCTCCGGGACAGCTTAGAGACCCGTTACAATGAGCAGTTCTTC	CASSYLRDSLETRYNEQFF	NA	TRBD1	TRBV5-1	TRBJ2-1
TGCGCCAGCAGCTTGCAGGGGGAAGTGGGTGAAAAACTGTTTTTT	CASSLQGEVGEKLFF	NA	TRBD1	TRBV5-1	TRBJ1-4
TGTGCCAGCAGCATTCTGACAGGTTTTGGGACCGGGGAGCTGTTTTTT	CASSILTGFGTGELFF	once	NA	TRBV7-9	TRBJ2-2
TGTGCCAGCAGTGAATTGGGTAGCCCCTATTTGTTCGATGAGCAGTTCTTC	CASSELGSPYLFDEQFF	NA	NA	TRBV6-1	TRBJ2-1
TGTGCCAGCAGCTTCCGGGGTACCCCGAACACCGGGGAGCTGTTTTTT	CASSFRGTPNTGELFF	NA	NA	TRBV11-1	TRBJ2-2
TGTGCCAGCAGCTTAGAAGCGGGAGTCTTCGGGGAGCTGTTTTTT	CASSLEAGVFGELFF	NA	TRBD2	TRBV7-2	TRBJ2-2
TGTGCCAGCAGCGAGCGGGGACGCACAGATACGCAGTATTTT	CASSERGRTDTQYF	NA	TRBD2	TRBV6-5	TRBJ2-3
TGTGCCAGCTCACCACCGACAGGGAATGAGCAGTTCTTC	CASSPPTGNEQFF	NA	TRBD1	TRBV18	TRBJ2-1
TGTGCCAGCAGGCAGGGGGCAGGGAAAGCCGGGGAGCTGTTTTTT	CASRQGAGKAGELFF	once	TRBD1	TRBV6-5	TRBJ2-2
TGTGCCTGGAGAGACAGGGGGCAGGGCTACACCTTC	CAWRDRGQGYTF	NA	TRBD1	TRBV30	TRBJ1-2
TGCGCCAGCAGCCCGCGGGGGACCGGGTACGAGCAGTACTTC	CASSPRGTGYEQYF	once	TRBD2	TRBV4-1	TRBJ2-7
TGTGCCAGCAGTTTAGGACAGGGGGACACTGAAGCTTTCTTT	CASSLGQGDTEAFF	once	TRBD1	TRBV27	TRBJ1-1
TGCAGCGTTGATATCGGGAACTATGGCTACACCTTC	CSVDIGNYGYTF	NA	NA	TRBV29-1	TRBJ1-2
TGTGCCAGCTCACCCGAGACGGACAGGGGGCTGAAGCAGTACTTC	CASSPETDRGLKQYF	NA	TRBD1	TRBV18	TRBJ2-7
TGTGCCAGCAGCCGCGGACAGGGTTCCCACGAGCAGTACTTC	CASSRGQGSHEQYF	NA	TRBD1	TRBV7-3	TRBJ2-7
TGCGCCAGCTACTTGAGCCCCGGGAGCACAGATACGCAGTATTTT	CASYLSPGSTDTQYF	NA	NA	TRBV5-1	TRBJ2-3
TGCAGCGTTGGACTAGCGGGTACCCCCAATGAGCAGTTCTTC	CSVGLAGTPNEQFF	NA	TRBD2	TRBV29-1	TRBJ2-1
TGTGCCAGCTCACCTCCTACTAGCGGGAGATTAAATGAGCAGTTCTTC	CASSPPTSGRLNEQFF	NA	TRBD2	TRBV18	TRBJ2-1
TGTGCCAGTAGTCCCCCCTTATCGCCCCAGCATTTT	CASSPPLSPQHF	once	NA	TRBV19	TRBJ1-5
TGTGCCAGCAGCCTTAGACTAGCGGGAGCGTTCGACAATGAGCAGTTCTTC	CASSLRLAGAFDNEQFF	few	TRBD2	TRBV4-2	TRBJ2-1
TGTGCCAGCAGCCTAGGACAGAGGAACACTGAAGCTTTCTTT	CASSLGQRNTEAFF	once	NA	TRBV7-2	TRBJ1-1
TGTGCCAGTAACGACAGGGGTTCCTACGAGCAGTACTTC	CASNDRGSYEQYF	NA	TRBD1	TRBV19	TRBJ2-7
TGTGCCAGCAGTCAACAGGTCAATCAGCCCCAGCATTTT	CASSQQVNQPQHF	NA	NA	TRBV6-5	TRBJ1-5
TGTGCCAGCGGAGTGGTGGGAAACACCATATATTTT	CASGVVGNTIYF	NA	NA	TRBV27	TRBJ1-3
TGTGCCAGCAGTTATGGCAGGGACTATGGCTACACCTTC	CASSYGRDYGYTF	once	NA	TRBV6-5	TRBJ1-2
TGCGCCAGCAGCCCGAGACAGGGGAGGAACACTGAAGCTTTCTTT	CASSPRQGRNTEAFF	NA	TRBD1	TRBV5-1	TRBJ1-1
TGTGCCATCAAGCCGGGACTAGCGGGAGAAACCTACAATGAGCAGTTCTTC	CAIKPGLAGETYNEQFF	NA	TRBD2	TRBV10-3	TRBJ2-1
TGTGCCAGCAGCCTGGGACAGGGGGGAAACTATGGCTACACCTTC	CASSLGQGGNYGYTF	NA	TRBD1	TRBV27	TRBJ1-2
TGTGCCAGCAGTGACAGGGGTTCTGGCACAGATACGCAGTATTTT	CASSDRGSGTDTQYF	once	NA	TRBV6-1	TRBJ2-3
TGTGCCAGTAGTATAATGCCGCAGGGGAACTATGGCTACACCTTC	CASSIMPQGNYGYTF	NA	NA	TRBV19	TRBJ1-2
TGCAGTGCTAGTTTGCAGGGGCCAACTAACTATGGCTACACCTTC	CSASLQGPTNYGYTF	NA	NA	TRBV20-1	TRBJ1-2
TGTGCCAGTAGTAGCGAGCGAGATAATGATTTCTACAATCAGCCCCAGCATTTT	CASSSERDNDFYNQPQHF	NA	NA	TRBV19	TRBJ1-5
TGTGCCAGCGCCTCGGGACTAGCGCAGATAGATACGCAGTATTTT	CASASGLAQIDTQYF	NA	TRBD2	TRBV2	TRBJ2-3
TGTGCTAGTGGTTTGGGGGGACAGGGCACTGAAGCTTTCTTT	CASGLGGQGTEAFF	NA	TRBD1	TRBV12-5	TRBJ1-1
TGTGCCAGCAGCACACCTCCTGGGGCAGGGGGCTACAATGAGCAGTTCTTC	CASSTPPGAGGYNEQFF	NA	TRBD1	TRBV11-2	TRBJ2-1
TGTGCCAGCACCCCGGCGGGGGCCGGGGGGACCCAGTACTTC	CASTPAGAGGTQYF	once	NA	TRBV25-1	TRBJ2-5
TGTGCCAGCAGCTTGGTAGGGGCCGGGGAGCTGTTTTTT	CASSLVGAGELFF	once	NA	TRBV5-4	TRBJ2-2